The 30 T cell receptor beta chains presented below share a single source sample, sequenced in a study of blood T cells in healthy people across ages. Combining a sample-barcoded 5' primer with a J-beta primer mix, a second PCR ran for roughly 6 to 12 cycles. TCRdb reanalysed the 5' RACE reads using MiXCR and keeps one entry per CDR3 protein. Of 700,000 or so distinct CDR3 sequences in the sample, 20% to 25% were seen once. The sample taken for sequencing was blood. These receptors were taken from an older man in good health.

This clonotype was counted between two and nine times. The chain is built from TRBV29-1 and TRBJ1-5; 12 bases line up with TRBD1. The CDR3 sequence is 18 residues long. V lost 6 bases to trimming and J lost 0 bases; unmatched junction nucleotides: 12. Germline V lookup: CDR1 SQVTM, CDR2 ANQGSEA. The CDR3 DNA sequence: TGCAGCGTAACACCGGGACAGGGGGCCACTTATAGCAATCAGCCCCAGCATTTT. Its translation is CSVTPGQGATYSNQPQHF.

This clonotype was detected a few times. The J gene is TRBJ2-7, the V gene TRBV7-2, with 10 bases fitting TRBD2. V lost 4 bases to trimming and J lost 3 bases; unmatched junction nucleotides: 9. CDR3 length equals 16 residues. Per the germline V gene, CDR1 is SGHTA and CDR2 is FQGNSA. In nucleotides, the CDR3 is TGTGCCAGCAGCTCAACCGTACTAGCGGGGTTCTACGAGCAGTACTTC. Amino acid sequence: CASSSTVLAGFYEQYF.

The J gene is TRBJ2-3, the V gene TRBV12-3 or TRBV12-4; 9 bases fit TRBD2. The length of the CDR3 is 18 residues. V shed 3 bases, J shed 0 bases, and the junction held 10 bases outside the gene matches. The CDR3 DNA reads TGTGCCAGCAGTTTTAGGGCGGGGGGGCAGGATAGCACAGATACGCAGTATTTT. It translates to CASSFRAGGQDSTDTQYF.

CDR3 sequence (DNA): TGTGCCAGCAGCTCCTACACCGGGGTAAACATTCAGTACTTC. Amino acid sequence: CASSSYTGVNIQYF. V gene TRBV7-9 combines with J gene TRBJ2-4, with D perhaps matching TRBD2 (5 bases). The ends were cut back, 4 bases at V and 6 bases at J, with 13 bases in the middle. The CDR3 spans 14 residues. The germline CDR1 and CDR2 sequences are SEHNR and FQNEAQ (reference sequence). The entire variable domain, with the rest obtained from reference TRBV7-9 and TRBJ2-4, is as follows: DTGVSQNPRHKITKRGQNVTFRCDPISEHNRLYWYRQTLGQGPEFLTYFQNEAQLEKSRLLSDRFSAERPKGSFSTLEIQRTEQGDSAMYLCASSSYTGVNIQYFGAGTRLSVL.

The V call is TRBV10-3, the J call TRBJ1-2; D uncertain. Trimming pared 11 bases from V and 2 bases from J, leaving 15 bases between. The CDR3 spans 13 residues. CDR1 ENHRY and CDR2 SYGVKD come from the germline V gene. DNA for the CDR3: TGTGCCTCAGAGGGCACCCTAAACTATGGCTACACCTTC. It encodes CASEGTLNYGYTF.

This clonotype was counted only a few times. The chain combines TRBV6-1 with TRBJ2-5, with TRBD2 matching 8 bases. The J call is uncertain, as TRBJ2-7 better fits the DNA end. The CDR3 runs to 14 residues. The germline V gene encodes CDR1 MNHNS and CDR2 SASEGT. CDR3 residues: CASSDPSGPYEQYV. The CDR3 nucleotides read TGTGCCAGCAGTGACCCTAGCGGGCCTTACGAGCAGTACGTC.

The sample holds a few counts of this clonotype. The CDR3 protein is CASSSHGTGGKGNFYNEQFF. In nucleotides, the CDR3 is TGTGCCAGCAGTTCCCATGGGACAGGGGGGAAAGGAAACTTCTACAATGAGCAGTTCTTC. The gene calls are TRBV28 and TRBJ2-1, with 11 bases identical to TRBD1. CDR1 is MDHEN, CDR2 SYDVKM, per germline. The CDR3 sequence is 20 residues long. With 4 bases clipped from V and 3 bases from J, the junction kept 17 bases outside the gene matches.

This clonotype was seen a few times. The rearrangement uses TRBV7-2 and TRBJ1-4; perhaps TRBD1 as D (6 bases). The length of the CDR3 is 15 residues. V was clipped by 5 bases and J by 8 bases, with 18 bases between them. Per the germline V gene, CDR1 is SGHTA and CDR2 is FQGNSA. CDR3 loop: CASSLNRAGREKLFF. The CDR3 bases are TGTGCCAGCAGCCTCAACAGGGCTGGTCGGGAAAAACTGTTTTTT. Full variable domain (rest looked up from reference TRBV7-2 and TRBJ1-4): GAGVSQSPSNKVTEKGKDVELRCDPISGHTALYWYRQSLGQGLEFLIYFQGNSAPDKSGLPSDRFSAERTGGSVSTLTIQRTQQEDSAVYLCASSLNRAGREKLFFGSGTQLSVL.

Written as DNA, the CDR3 is TGTGCCAGCAGCCACAGCGACCCGTCCGAAAAACTGTTTTTT. It yields the protein CASSHSDPSEKLFF. The V call is TRBV12-3 or TRBV12-4, the J call TRBJ1-4; no definite D call. The CDR3 totals 14 residues. Trimming removed 6 bases from V and 8 bases from J, with 16 bases in between.

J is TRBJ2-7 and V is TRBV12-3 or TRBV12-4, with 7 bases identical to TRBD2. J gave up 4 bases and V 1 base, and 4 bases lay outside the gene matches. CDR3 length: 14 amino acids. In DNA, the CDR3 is TGTGCCAGCAGTTTAGGGCTAGCGGATTACGAGCAGTACGTC. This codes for CASSLGLADYEQYV.

In DNA, the CDR3 is TGCAGCAACAGGGCGGGGAATGAGCAGTTCTTC. Its protein is CSNRAGNEQFF. The J gene is TRBJ2-1, the V gene TRBV29-1, with D perhaps TRBD1 or TRBD2 (6 bases each). Deletions cut 8 bases from V and 7 bases from J, with 12 bases between. Germline loops: CDR1 SQVTM, CDR2 ANQGSEA. The CDR3 covers 11 residues.

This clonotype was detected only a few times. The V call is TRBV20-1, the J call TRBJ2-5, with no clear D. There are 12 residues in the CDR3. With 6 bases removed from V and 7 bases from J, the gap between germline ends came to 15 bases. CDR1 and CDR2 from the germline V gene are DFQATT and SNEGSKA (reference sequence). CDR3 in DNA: TGCAGTGCAAAAAACGGAGCGCGGACCCAGTACTTC. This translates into CSAKNGARTQYF.

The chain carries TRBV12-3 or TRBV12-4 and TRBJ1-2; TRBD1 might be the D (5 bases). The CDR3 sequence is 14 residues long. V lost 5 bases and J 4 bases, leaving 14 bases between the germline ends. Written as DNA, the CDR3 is TGTGCCAGCAGTCCATGGACACCCTTCTATGGCTACACCTTC. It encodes CASSPWTPFYGYTF.

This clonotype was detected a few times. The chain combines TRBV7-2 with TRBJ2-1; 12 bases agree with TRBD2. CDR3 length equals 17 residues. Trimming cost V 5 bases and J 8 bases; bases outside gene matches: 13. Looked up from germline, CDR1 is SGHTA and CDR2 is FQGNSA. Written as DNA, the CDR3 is TGTGCCAGCAGCCGCATAGCTAGCGGGGGGGCCCACTATGAGCAGTTCTTC. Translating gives CASSRIASGGAHYEQFF.

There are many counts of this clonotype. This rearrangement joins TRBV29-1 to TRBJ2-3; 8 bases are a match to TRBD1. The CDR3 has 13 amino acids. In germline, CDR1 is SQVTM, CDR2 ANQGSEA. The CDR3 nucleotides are TGCAGTGCCACAGGGGGTAGCACAGATACGCAGTATTTT. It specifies CSATGGSTDTQYF.

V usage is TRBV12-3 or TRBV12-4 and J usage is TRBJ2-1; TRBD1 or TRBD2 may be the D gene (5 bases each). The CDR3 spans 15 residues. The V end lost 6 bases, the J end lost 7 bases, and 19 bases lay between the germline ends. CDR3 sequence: CASSPVGASKNEQFF. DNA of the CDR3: TGTGCCAGCAGCCCAGTCGGGGCCAGTAAGAATGAGCAGTTCTTC.

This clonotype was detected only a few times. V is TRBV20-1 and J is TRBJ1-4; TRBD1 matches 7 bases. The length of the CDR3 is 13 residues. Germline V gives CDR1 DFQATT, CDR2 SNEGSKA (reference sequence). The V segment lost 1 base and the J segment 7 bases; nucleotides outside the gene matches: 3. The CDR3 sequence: CSARGRGVEKLFF. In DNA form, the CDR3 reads TGCAGTGCTAGAGGCAGGGGGGTTGAAAAACTGTTTTTT.

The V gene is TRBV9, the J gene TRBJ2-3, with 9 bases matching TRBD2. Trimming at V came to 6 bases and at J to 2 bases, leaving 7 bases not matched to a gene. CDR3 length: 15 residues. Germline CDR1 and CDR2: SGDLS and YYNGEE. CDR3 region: CASTPGLAHTDTQYF. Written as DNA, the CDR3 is TGTGCCAGCACCCCGGGACTAGCCCACACAGATACGCAGTATTTT.

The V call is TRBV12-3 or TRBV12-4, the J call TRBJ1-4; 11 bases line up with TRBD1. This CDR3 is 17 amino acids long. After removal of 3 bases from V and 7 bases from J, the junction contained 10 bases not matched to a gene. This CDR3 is CASSLGPRTGGCEKLFF. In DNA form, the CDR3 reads TGTGCCAGCAGTTTGGGACCCCGGACAGGGGGCTGTGAAAAACTGTTTTTT.

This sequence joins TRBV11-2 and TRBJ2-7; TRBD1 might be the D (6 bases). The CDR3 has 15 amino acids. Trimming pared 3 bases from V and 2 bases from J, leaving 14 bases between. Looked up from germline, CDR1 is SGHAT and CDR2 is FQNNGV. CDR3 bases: TGTGCCAGCAGCTTTAGGCGGACAGAGCCCTACGAGCAGTACTTC. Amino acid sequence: CASSFRRTEPYEQYF.

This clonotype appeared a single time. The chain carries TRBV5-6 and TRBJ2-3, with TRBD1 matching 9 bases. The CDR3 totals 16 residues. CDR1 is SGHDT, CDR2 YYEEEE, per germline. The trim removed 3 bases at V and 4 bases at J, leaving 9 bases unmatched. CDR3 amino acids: CASSYLGTGRADTQYF. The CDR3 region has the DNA TGTGCCAGCAGCTACCTCGGGACAGGGAGGGCAGATACGCAGTATTTT.

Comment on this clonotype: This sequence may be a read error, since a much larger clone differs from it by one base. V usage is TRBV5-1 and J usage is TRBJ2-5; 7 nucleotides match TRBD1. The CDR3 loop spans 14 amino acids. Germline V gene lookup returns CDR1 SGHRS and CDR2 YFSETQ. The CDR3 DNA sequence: TGCGCCAGCAACTTGTCAGGGGGAAAAGAGACCCAGTACTTC. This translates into CASNLSGGKETQYF.

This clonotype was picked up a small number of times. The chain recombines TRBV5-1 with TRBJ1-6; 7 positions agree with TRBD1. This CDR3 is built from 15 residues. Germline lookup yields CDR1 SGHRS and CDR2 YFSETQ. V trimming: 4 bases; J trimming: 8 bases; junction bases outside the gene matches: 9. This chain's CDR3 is CASSGGTARDSPLHF. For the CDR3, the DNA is TGCGCCAGCAGCGGGGGGACAGCCCGGGATTCACCCCTCCACTTT.

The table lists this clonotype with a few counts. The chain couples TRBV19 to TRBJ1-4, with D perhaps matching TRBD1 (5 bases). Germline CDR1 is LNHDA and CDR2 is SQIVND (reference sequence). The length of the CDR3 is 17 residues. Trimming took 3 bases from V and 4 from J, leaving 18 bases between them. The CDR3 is CASSIGSGSGGNEKLFF. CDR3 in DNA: TGTGCCAGTAGTATCGGGTCGGGGTCCGGGGGTAATGAAAAACTGTTTTTT.

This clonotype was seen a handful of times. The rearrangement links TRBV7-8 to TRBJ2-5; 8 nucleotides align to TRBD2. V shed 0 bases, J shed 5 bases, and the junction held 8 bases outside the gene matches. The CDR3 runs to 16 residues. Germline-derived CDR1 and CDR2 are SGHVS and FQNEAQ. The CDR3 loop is CASSLALPTGGETQYF. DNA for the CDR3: TGTGCCAGCAGCTTAGCGCTGCCTACGGGAGGGGAGACCCAGTACTTC.

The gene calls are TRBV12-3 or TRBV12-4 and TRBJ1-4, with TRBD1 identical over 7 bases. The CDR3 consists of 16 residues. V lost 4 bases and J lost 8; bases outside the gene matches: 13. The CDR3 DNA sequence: TGTGCCAGCAGTTCCGGACCTGACAGGGTACGGGAAAAACTGTTTTTT. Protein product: CASSSGPDRVREKLFF.

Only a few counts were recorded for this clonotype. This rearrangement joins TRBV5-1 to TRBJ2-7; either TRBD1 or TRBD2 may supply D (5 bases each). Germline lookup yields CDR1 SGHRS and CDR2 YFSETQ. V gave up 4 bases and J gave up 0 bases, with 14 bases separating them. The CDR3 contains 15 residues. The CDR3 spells CASSRDVDSSYEQYF. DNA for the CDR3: TGCGCCAGCAGCAGGGACGTTGATAGCTCCTACGAGCAGTACTTC.

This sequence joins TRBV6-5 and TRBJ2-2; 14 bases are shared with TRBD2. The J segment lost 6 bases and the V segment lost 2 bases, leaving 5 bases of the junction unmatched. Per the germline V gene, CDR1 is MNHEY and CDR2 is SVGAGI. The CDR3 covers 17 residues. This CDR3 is CASSYPGLAGGPGELFF. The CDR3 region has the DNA TGTGCCAGCAGTTACCCAGGACTAGCGGGGGGACCCGGGGAGCTGTTTTTT.

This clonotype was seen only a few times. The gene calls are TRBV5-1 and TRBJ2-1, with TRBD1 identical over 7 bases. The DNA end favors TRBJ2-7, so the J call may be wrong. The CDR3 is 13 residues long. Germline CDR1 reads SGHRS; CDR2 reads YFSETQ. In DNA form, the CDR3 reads TGCGCCAGCAGCTGGGACAGTGGAATGGAGCAGTACTTC. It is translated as CASSWDSGMEQYF.

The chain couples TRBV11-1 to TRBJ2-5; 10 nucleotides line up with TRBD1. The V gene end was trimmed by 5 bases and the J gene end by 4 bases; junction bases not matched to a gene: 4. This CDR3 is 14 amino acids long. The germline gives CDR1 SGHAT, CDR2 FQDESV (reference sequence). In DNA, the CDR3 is TGTGCCAGCAGCGTGGGACAGGGGAGAGAGACCCAGTACTTC. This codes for CASSVGQGRETQYF.